The following is a TCR beta chain sequence with its context. Its specificity is not known. TRB was amplified by touch-down multiplex PCR, primer pools A and B combined. TCRdb reanalyzed the multiplex PCR reads, giving one entry per CDR3 protein sequence and no DNA. The sample totals fewer than 6,000 distinct CDR3 sequences. TRB amplification used approximately 270 ng of peripheral blood genomic DNA. The data were obtained in a study of T cell clusters in autoimmune cytopenias. Regarding the study as a whole: TRB repertoire shifts in secondary cytopenia and chronic lymphocytic leukemia mostly reflected lymphoma, not autoimmunity. No cluster-lack signature appeared between secondary cytopenia and chronic lymphocytic leukemia patients, apparently due to lymphoma masking.

The length of the CDR3 is 14 residues. CDR1 is MNHEY, CDR2 SMNVEV, per germline (reference sequence). These data also featured in a second study, about T cell repertoires in aging, cancer and after chemotherapy. That work adds: Donors were grouped into six age bands spanning 30 or younger through 70 or older.

The chain couples TRBV27 to TRBJ1-1; lacking DNA, the TRBD1 call made by TCRdb goes unchecked. Sequenced sample: peripheral blood. The receptor was derived from a human donor in good health. The CDR3 region is CASSPDRGDTEAFF.